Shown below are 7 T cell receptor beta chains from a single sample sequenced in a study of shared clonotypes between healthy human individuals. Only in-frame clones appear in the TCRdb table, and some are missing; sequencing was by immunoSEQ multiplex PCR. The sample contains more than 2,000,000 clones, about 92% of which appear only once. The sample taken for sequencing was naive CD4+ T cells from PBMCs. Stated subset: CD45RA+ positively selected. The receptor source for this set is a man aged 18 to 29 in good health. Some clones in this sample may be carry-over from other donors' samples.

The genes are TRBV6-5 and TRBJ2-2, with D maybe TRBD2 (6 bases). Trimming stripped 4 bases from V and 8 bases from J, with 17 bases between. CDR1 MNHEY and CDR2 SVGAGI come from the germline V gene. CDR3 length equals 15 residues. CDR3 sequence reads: CASSSSGTSKGELFF. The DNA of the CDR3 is TGTGCCAGCAGTTCCTCCGGGACTTCGAAGGGGGAGCTGTTTTTT.

In DNA, the CDR3 is TGTGCCAGTACCAACCGGGACAGGGGCAACTATGGCTACACCTTC. It is translated as CASTNRDRGNYGYTF. The V call is TRBV19, the J call TRBJ1-2, with TRBD1 identical over 10 bases. J was trimmed by 2 bases and V by 7 bases; bases with no gene match: 7. CDR3 size: 15 residues. CDR1 is LNHDA and CDR2 is SQIVND in the germline V gene (reference sequence).

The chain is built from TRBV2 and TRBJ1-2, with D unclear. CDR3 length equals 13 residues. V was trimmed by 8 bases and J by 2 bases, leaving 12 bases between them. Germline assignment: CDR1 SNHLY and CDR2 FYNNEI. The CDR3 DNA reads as TGTGCCAGCTCGGGCGGAATAAACTATGGCTACACCTTC. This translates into CASSGGINYGYTF.

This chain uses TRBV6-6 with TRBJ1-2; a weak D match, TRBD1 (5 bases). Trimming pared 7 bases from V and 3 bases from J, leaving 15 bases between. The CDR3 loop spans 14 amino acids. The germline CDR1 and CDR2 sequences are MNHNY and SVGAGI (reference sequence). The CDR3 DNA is TGTGCCAGCAAACTATCAGCGGGGGACTATGGCTACACCTTC. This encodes CASKLSAGDYGYTF.

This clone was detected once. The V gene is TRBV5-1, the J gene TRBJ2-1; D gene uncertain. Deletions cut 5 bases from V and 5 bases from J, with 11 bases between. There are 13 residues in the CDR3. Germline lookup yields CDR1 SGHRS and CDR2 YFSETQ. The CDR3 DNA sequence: TGCGCCAGCAGTTTCCAGGCAGACAATGAGCAGTTCTTC. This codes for CASSFQADNEQFF.

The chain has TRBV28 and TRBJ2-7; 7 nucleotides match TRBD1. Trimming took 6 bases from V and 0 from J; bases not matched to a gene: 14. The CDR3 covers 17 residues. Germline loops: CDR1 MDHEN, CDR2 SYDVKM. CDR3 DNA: TGTGCCAGCAGGTCCCCTCTCAGACAGGGATCCTCCTACGAGCAGTACTTC. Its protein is CASRSPLRQGSSYEQYF.

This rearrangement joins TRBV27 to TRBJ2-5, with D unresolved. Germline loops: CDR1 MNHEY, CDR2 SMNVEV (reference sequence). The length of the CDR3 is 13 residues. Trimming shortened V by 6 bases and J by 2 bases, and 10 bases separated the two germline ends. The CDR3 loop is CASSQEGQETQYF. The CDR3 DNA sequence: TGTGCCAGCAGCCAGGAAGGTCAAGAGACCCAGTACTTC.